This is a list of T cell receptor beta chains from one sample in a study of CD8+CD57+ T cells in acquired aplastic anemia. A single record per CDR3 protein comes from TCRdb applying MiXCR to the reads. The sample lists more than 150,000 distinct CDR3 sequences, over 60% seen once, with more than 45% in the top ten. Sequenced sample: sorted CD4+, CD8+, or CD8+CD57+ T cells (not recorded which) from PBMCs. Receptor source: a human donor with severe aplastic anemia or a healthy control (not recorded which). CDR3s include the opening cysteine and the closing phenylalanine or tryptophan. D genes are given only for firm matches. Clone sizes are given selectively: once, few, many, or a class where the clone is expanded.

TRBJ2-3 . . TRBV7-2 TGTGCCAGCAGCCCCCGGATGTCAGCCTCAGATACGCAGTATTTT CASSPRMSASDTQYF
TRBJ2-7 TRBD2 . TRBV2 TGTGCCAGCAGTGCTACGGGGGAGGGGCAGTACTTC CASSATGEGQYF
TRBJ1-1 TRBD1 many TRBV11-2 TGTGCCAGCAGCCTCCGGGACAGGGGTTGGGACACTGAAGCTTTCTTT CASSLRDRGWDTEAFF
TRBJ1-2 . . TRBV20-1 TGCAGTGCCGGGATGGGGGTTAGCTATGGCTACACCTTC CSAGMGVSYGYTF
TRBJ2-1 . . TRBV15 TGTGCCACCAGCAGAGACGCGGGGATCTACAATGAGCAGTTCTTC CATSRDAGIYNEQFF
TRBJ2-5 . . TRBV29-1 TGCAGCGTCTCCCGGACAGCCCAAGGGACCCAGTACTTC CSVSRTAQGTQYF
TRBJ2-7 . . TRBV7-6 TGTGCCAGCAGCTTAGCGATCGGGAACGAGCAGTACTTC CASSLAIGNEQYF
TRBJ2-1 . . TRBV7-9 TGTGCCAGCAGCCGGCCGGGAATCAATGAGCAGTTCTTC CASSRPGINEQFF
TRBJ2-3 TRBD1 once TRBV5-1 TGCGCCAGCAGTACAGGGGGTGGGACAGATACGCAGTATTTT CASSTGGGTDTQYF
TRBJ2-7 . . TRBV7-9 TGTGCCAGCAGCTTACAAAGCGAACCTACCTACGAGCAGTACTTC CASSLQSEPTYEQYF
TRBJ2-3 . . TRBV24-1 TGTGCCACCAGTATAGACGGAGGCACAGATACGCAGTATTTT CATSIDGGTDTQYF
TRBJ2-7 . . TRBV19 TGTGCCAGTAGTAATGGCGGGACGATCTACGAGCAGTACTTC CASSNGGTIYEQYF
TRBJ2-7 TRBD2 . TRBV9 TGTGCCATCAGCGAGGGCGGGGGCTACGAGCAGTACTTC CAISEGGGYEQYF
TRBJ1-4 . many TRBV19 TGTGCCAGTAGTGCCAGGGGAAGCGGTGAAAAACTGTTTTTT CASSARGSGEKLFF
TRBJ2-6 TRBD1 . TRBV2 TGTGCCAGCAGTTACTCCGGACAGGGAAAAACCAACGTCCTGACTTTC CASSYSGQGKTNVLTF
TRBJ1-2 . . TRBV10-3 TGTGCCATCAGTGAGGAACAGGTCCAGTATGGCTACACCTTC CAISEEQVQYGYTF
TRBJ1-1 . . TRBV19 TGTGCCAGTAGTATGGGGAACTTGAACACTGAAGCTTTCTTT CASSMGNLNTEAFF
TRBJ2-7 . . TRBV7-2 TGTGCCAGCAGCGTAGCCGAACTAGCATACTACGAGCAGTACTTC CASSVAELAYYEQYF
TRBJ2-2 . . TRBV5-1 TGCGCCAGTCATGACGGCCTAACAAACACCGGGGAGCTGTTTTTT CASHDGLTNTGELFF
TRBJ1-1 . . TRBV7-9 TGTGCCAGCAGCCCATCACAGGTTTTGGAAGCTTTCTTT CASSPSQVLEAFF
TRBJ1-2 . . TRBV7-2 TGTGCCAGCAGCTTAGGAGGGGCGGATGGCTACACCTTC CASSLGGADGYTF
TRBJ2-7 . . TRBV7-2 TGTGCCAGCGCTGCGGAACCCTACGAGCAGTACTTC CASAAEPYEQYF
TRBJ2-7 TRBD1 . TRBV7-2 TGTGCCAGCAGCGCTGACAGGGCCTACGAGCAGTACTTC CASSADRAYEQYF
TRBJ1-2 . . TRBV9 TGTGCCAGCAGTCCAGGGGAGGTCAACTATGGCTACACCTTC CASSPGEVNYGYTF
TRBJ2-5 TRBD1 few TRBV15 TGTGCCACCAGCAGAGAAGGGACAGGCCCCAGGGCCCAGTACTTC CATSREGTGPRAQYF
TRBJ2-3 TRBD2 few TRBV10-3 TGTGCCATCAGTCCCGGGGGGAATACGGGGACAGATACGCAGTATTTT CAISPGGNTGTDTQYF
TRBJ2-1 . . TRBV10-3 TGTGCCATCAGTGGCGGGGCGGGACGGTACAATGAGCAGTTCTTC CAISGGAGRYNEQFF
TRBJ2-7 . . TRBV6-5 TGTGCCAGCAGTTACTCGATGGCAGCCGATCTGCCGGCCTACGAGCAGTACTTC CASSYSMAADLPAYEQYF
TRBJ1-6 . . TRBV7-2 TGTGCCAGCAGCTTAGTAGGATCTAATTCACCCCTCCACTTT CASSLVGSNSPLHF
TRBJ2-1 TRBD2 . TRBV2 TGTGCCACCCCGGGACTAGCGGGGGGGCGAGTGACCAATGAGCAGTTCTTC CATPGLAGGRVTNEQFF
TRBJ2-7 . . TRBV7-6 TGTGCCAGCAGCTTGGCCCCTGACAGCGACAAGTACTTC CASSLAPDSDKYF
TRBJ2-7 . . TRBV7-8 TGTGCCAGCAGCTTGTGGCAGGGAGGCGAGCAGTACTTC CASSLWQGGEQYF